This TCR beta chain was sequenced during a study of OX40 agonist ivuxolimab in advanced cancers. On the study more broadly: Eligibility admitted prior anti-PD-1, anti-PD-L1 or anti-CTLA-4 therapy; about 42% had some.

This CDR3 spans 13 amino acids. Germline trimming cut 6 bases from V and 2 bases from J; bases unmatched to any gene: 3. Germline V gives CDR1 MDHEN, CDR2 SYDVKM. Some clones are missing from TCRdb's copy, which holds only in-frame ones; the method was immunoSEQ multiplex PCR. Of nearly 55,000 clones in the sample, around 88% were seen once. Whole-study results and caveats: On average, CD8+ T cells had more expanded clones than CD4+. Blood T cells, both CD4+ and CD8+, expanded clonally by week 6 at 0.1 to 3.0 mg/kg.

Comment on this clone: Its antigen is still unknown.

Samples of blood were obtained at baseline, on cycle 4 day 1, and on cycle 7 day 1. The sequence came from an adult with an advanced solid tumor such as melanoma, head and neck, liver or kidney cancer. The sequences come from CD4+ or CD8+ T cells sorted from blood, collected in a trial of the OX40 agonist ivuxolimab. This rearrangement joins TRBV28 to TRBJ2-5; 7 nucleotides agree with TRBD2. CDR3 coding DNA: TGTGCCAGCAGCCCGGGACTACAAGAGACCCAGTACTTC. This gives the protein CASSPGLQETQYF.